This T cell receptor (beta chain) was recovered during a study of blood T cells in healthy people across ages. In this sample, this clonotype turned up many times. The target antigen is unknown. Primed by a sample-barcoded 5' primer and a J-beta primer mix, a second PCR proceeded for about 6 to 11 cycles. TCRdb passed the 5' RACE reads through MiXCR, listing each CDR3 protein once. The sample carries about a million distinct CDR3 sequences, around two fifths recorded once. Study-wide results and caveats: A roughly linear fall in TCR beta diversity per million T cells was seen with increasing age.

This CDR3 contains 16 residues. The germline CDR1 and CDR2 sequences are SGDLS and YYNGEE. The V segment lost 3 bases and the J segment 3 bases; nucleotides outside the gene matches: 7. Sequences were obtained from blood. The chain couples TRBV9 to TRBJ2-3, with 10 bases identical to TRBD2. The source of this sequence is a young man in good health. The DNA for the CDR3 is TGTGCCAGCAGCGCCACTAGCGGGGCTCGGACAGATACGCAGTATTTT. It translates to CASSATSGARTDTQYF. The full variable domain, in which reference TRBV9 and TRBJ2-3 provide the parts outside the CDR3, is DSGVTQTPKHLITATGQRVTLRCSPRSGDLSVYWYQQSLDQGLQFLIQYYNGEERAKGNILERFSAQQFPDLHSELNLSSLELGDSALYFCASSATSGARTDTQYFGPGTRLTVL.